The present T cell receptor beta chain was sequenced within a study of shared clonotypes between healthy human individuals. Across the study: Donors consisted of two women and a few men between 18 and 49.

The CDR3 covers 15 residues. Unmatched junction bases numbered 4, after V lost 2 bases and J lost 1 base. Germline CDR1 reads MGHRA; CDR2 reads YSYEKL. Each subset's genomic DNA was shared equally among a number of immunoSEQ plates. The assay was immunoSEQ multiplex PCR, and TCRdb's table has in-frame clones only and misses some. The table lists some 2,500,000 clones, approximately 93% of them singletons. This chain joins TRBV4-1 and TRBJ2-5, with TRBD2 matching over 7 bases. The material sequenced was naive CD4+ T cells from PBMCs. Described subset: CD45RA+ positively selected. This receptor was taken from a young man in good health. Some clones in this sample may be carry-over from other donors' samples. The CDR3 here is CASSQQGGFQETQYF. The CDR3 coding sequence is TGCGCCAGCAGCCAACAGGGAGGGTTCCAAGAGACCCAGTACTTC.